The rows below give T cell receptor beta chains drawn from one sample of a study of T cell responses to AZD1222 COVID-19 vaccine. Repertoires were generated with immunoSEQ multiplex PCR, while TCRdb's copy carries only in-frame clones and drops some. In the table there are over 70,000 clones, 85% of which are singletons. The starting material was peripheral blood, obtained on day 0 of AZD1222 vaccination. These receptors came from an adult in good health. Both conserved end residues are part of each CDR3. D genes are given only for firm matches. Not every row has a clone size; where given, it reads once, few, many or a size class.

15 TRBJ2-3 . TRBV4-1 few TGCGCCAGCAGCCAAGGACAGGTATATGGAGATACGCAGTATTTT CASSQGQVYGDTQYF
14 TRBJ2-7 TRBD2 TRBV9 . TGTGCCAGCAGCGTAGAAGCGGGAGGTTTGGGGCAGTACTTC CASSVEAGGLGQYF
13 TRBJ2-7 . TRBV5-1 . TGCGCCAGCAGCTTGGAACCCCATTACGAGCAGTACTTC CASSLEPHYEQYF
15 TRBJ2-7 . TRBV7-2 . TGTGCCAGCAGCTCATCCAACCAGAGGGGCTACGAGCAGTACTTC CASSSSNQRGYEQYF
13 TRBJ1-1 . TRBV5-1 . TGCGCCAGCAGCTTTGGTACAGGGACTGAAGCTTTCTTT CASSFGTGTEAFF
13 TRBJ2-1 . TRBV5-1 . TGCGCCAGCAGCTTGGAACCCAATTCTGAGCAGTTCTTC CASSLEPNSEQFF
11 TRBJ2-7 . TRBV7-9 . TGTGCCAGCATGGGCGGTTACGAGCAGTACTTC CASMGGYEQYF
15 TRBJ1-6 TRBD1 TRBV2 . TGTGCCAGCAAAGTCCAGACAGGGACTAATTCACCCCTCCACTTT CASKVQTGTNSPLHF
13 TRBJ2-3 . TRBV9 . TGTGCCAGCAGCGTACCCGGGGTAGATACGCAGTATTTT CASSVPGVDTQYF
14 TRBJ2-7 . TRBV19 . TGTGCCAGTAACCCGGCAGGAAACACCTACGAGCAGTACTTC CASNPAGNTYEQYF
16 TRBJ1-4 . TRBV4-1 . TGCGCCAGCAGCCAAGGGACGGTTGCAACTAATGAAAAACTGTTTTTT CASSQGTVATNEKLFF
12 TRBJ1-2 TRBD1 TRBV30 . TGTGCCGGAAAACAGGGGGCGATTGGCTACACCTTC CAGKQGAIGYTF
15 TRBJ1-5 TRBD1 TRBV6-5 . TGTGCCAGCAGTACACAGGGGACAGGCAATCAGCCCCAGCATTTT CASSTQGTGNQPQHF
13 TRBJ2-7 . TRBV27 . TGTGCAGACACCTACAGTGGAAGCTACGAGCAGTACTTC CADTYSGSYEQYF
13 TRBJ2-7 . TRBV6-5 . TGTGCCAGCAGGGCGGGGTTCGCCTACGAGCAGTACTTC CASRAGFAYEQYF
13 TRBJ1-2 . TRBV24-1 . TGTGCCACAGCAGGCCCCCAAAACTATGGCTACACCTTC CATAGPQNYGYTF
13 TRBJ1-1 TRBD1 TRBV3-1/TRBV3-2 . TGTGCCAGCAGCCGGGGACAGGGGATTGAAGCTTTCTTT CASSRGQGIEAFF
13 TRBJ2-4 . TRBV28 few TGTGCCAGCACGGGTGGGCGGGGAGTCATTCAGTACTTC CASTGGRGVIQYF
16 TRBJ2-7 TRBD1 TRBV14 . TGTGCCAGCAGCCAAGCCCCACAGGGGGCGGAGTACGAGCAGTACTTC CASSQAPQGAEYEQYF
13 TRBJ2-3 TRBD1 TRBV5-1 . TGCGCCAGCCGACAGGGATTGCCAGATACGCAGTATTTT CASRQGLPDTQYF
14 TRBJ2-7 . TRBV29-1 . TGCAGCGTTGAAAGGGAAGAGGGCGCCTACGAGCAGTACTTC CSVEREEGAYEQYF
15 TRBJ2-5 TRBD2 TRBV7-7 . TGTGCTAGCAGCCCTAGCGGGGGGGGGCAAGAGACCCAGTACTTC CASSPSGGGQETQYF
14 TRBJ2-1 TRBD2 TRBV6-5 . TGTGCCAGCCTAGCGGGGAGCTCCTACAATGAGCAGTTCTTC CASLAGSSYNEQFF
15 TRBJ2-7 TRBD1 TRBV10-3 . TGTGCCATCAGTAATGAACAGGGGAGCTCCTACGAGCAGTACTTC CAISNEQGSSYEQYF